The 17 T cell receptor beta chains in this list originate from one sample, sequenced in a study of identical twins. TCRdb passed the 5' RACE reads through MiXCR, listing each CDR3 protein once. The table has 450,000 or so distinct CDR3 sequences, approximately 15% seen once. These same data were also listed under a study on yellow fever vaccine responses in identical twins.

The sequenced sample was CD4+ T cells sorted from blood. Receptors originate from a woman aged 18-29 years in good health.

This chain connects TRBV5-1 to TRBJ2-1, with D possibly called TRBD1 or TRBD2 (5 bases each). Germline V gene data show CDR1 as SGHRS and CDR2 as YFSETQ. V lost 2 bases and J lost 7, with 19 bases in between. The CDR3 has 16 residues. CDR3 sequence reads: CASSFSITGAGNEQFF. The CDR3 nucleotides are TGCGCCAGCAGCTTCTCAATTACCGGGGCTGGGAATGAGCAGTTCTTC.

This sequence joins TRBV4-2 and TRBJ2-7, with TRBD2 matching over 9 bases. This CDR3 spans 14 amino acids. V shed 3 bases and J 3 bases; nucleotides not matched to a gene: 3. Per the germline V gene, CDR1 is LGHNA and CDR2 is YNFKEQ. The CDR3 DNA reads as TGTGCCAGCAGCCAGGCGACTAGCGGCTACGAGCAGTACTTC. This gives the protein CASSQATSGYEQYF.

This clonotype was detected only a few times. This CDR3 reads CASSYSKSSGGLQETQYF. The DNA for the CDR3 is TGTGCCAGCAGTTACTCGAAGTCTAGCGGGGGCCTCCAAGAGACCCAGTACTTC. The V and J genes are TRBV6-2 or TRBV6-3 and TRBJ2-5; the match to TRBD2 covers 10 bases. The CDR3 is 18 amino acids. V was clipped by 0 bases and J by 1 base; unmatched bases: 8. Germline V gives CDR1 MNHEY, CDR2 SVGEGT.

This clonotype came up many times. CDR3 in DNA: TGCAGCGTTGAAGGCAGGGGGGGCACTGAAGCTTTCTTT. Its protein is CSVEGRGGTEAFF. The V gene is TRBV29-1, the J gene TRBJ1-1, with TRBD1 matching over 7 bases. CDR1 is SQVTM, CDR2 ANQGSEA, per germline. This CDR3 contains 13 residues. J lost 4 bases, V lost 1 base, and 3 bases had no gene match.

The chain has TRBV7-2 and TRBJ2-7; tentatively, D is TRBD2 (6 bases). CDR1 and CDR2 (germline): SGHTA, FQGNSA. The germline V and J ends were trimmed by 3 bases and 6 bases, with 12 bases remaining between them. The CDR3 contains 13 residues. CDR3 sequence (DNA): TGTGCCAGCAGCTTGTTAAGGGAGGTCGAGCAGTACTTC. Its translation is CASSLLREVEQYF.

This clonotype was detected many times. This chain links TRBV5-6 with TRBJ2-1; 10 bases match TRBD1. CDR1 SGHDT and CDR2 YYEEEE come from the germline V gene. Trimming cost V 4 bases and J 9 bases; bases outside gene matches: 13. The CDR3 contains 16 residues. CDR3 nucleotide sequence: TGTGCCAGCAGCCCCCCCACCCGGGACAGGGGTCTTGAGCAGTTCTTC. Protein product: CASSPPTRDRGLEQFF.

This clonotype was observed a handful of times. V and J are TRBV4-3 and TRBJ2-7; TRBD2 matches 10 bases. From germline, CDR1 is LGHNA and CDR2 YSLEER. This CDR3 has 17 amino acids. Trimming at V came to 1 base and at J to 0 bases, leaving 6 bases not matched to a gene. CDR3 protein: CASSQVLASGSSYEQYF. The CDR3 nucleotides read TGCGCCAGCAGCCAAGTATTGGCTAGCGGGAGCTCCTACGAGCAGTACTTC.

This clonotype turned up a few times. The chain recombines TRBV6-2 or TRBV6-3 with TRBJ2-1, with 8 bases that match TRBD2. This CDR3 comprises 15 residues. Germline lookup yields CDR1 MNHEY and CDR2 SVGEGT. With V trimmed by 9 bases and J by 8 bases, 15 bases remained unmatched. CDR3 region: CARTNASGRSDEQFF. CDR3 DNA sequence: TGTGCCAGAACTAACGCCAGCGGGAGATCCGATGAGCAGTTCTTC.

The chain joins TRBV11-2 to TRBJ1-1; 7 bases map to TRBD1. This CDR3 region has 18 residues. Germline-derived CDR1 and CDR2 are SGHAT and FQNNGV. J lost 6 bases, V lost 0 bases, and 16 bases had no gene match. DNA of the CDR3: TGTGCCAGCAGCTTAGACGGATTGGCCCAGGACAGGCGCGCTGAAGCTTTCTTT. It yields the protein CASSLDGLAQDRRAEAFF.

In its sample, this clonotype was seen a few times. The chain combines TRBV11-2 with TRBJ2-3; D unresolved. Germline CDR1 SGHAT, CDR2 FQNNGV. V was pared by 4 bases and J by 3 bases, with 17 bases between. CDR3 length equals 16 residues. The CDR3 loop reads CASSSTILTETDTQYF. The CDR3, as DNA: TGTGCCAGCAGCTCGACGATATTAACAGAGACAGATACGCAGTATTTT. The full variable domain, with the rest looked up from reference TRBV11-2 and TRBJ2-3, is EAGVAQSPRYKIIEKRQSVAFWCNPISGHATLYWYQQILGQGPKLLIQFQNNGVVDDSQLPKDRFSAERLKGVDSTLKIQPAKLEDSAVYLCASSSTILTETDTQYFGPGTRLTVL.

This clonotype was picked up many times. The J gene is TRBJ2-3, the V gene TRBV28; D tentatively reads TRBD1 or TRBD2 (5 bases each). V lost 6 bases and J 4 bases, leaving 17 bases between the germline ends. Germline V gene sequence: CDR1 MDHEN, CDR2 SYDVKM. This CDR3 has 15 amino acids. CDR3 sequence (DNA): TGTGCCAGCAGCAGAGGGGATTCCTATCCAGATACGCAGTATTTT. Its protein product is CASSRGDSYPDTQYF.

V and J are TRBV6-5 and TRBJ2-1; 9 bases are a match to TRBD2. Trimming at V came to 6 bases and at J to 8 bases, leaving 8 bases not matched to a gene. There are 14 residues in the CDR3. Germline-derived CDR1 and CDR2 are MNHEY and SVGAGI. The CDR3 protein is CASSYRLAGYEQFF. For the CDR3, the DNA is TGTGCCAGCAGCTACAGGCTAGCGGGATATGAGCAGTTCTTC.

In nucleotides, the CDR3 is TGTGCCAGCAGCACCCCAGATAAACGATTCCAAGAGACCCAGTACTTC. It codes for CASSTPDKRFQETQYF. The chain joins TRBV9 to TRBJ2-5; no clear D gene. V was cut by 4 bases and J by 1 base, with 17 bases left in between. This CDR3 spans 16 amino acids. Looked up from germline, CDR1 is SGDLS and CDR2 is YYNGEE.

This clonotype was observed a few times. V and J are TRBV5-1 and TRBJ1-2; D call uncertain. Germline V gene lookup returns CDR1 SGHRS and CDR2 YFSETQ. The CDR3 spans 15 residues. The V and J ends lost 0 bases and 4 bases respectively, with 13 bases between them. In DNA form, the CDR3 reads TGCGCCAGCAGCTTGGTTGACCCCAAATTCTATGGCTACACCTTC. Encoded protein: CASSLVDPKFYGYTF.

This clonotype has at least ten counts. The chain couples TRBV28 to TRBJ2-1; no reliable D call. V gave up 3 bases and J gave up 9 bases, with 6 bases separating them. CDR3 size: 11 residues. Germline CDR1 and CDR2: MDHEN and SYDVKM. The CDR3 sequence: CASSLKGEQFF. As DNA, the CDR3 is TGTGCCAGCAGTTTGAAGGGTGAGCAGTTCTTC.

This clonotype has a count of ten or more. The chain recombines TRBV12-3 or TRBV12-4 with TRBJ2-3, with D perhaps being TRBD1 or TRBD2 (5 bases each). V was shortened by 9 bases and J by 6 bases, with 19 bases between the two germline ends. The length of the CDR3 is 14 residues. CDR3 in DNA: TGTGCCAGTTTGGACTGGGGCAGCTCCGATACGCAGTATTTT. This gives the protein CASLDWGSSDTQYF.

The CDR3 region has the DNA TGCAGCGTTGTCGGGGACAGCACAGATACGCAGTATTTT. Translating it yields CSVVGDSTDTQYF. The J gene is TRBJ2-3, the V gene TRBV29-1; TRBD1 or TRBD2 may be the D gene (5 bases each). CDR1 and CDR2 (germline): SQVTM, ANQGSEA. The CDR3 runs 13 residues. Trimming took off 4 bases at V and 0 bases at J, with 8 bases between the two ends.